This T cell receptor (beta chain) is drawn from a study of shared clonotypes between healthy human individuals (dated by TCRdb to about 2020). Study-level background: The cohort included three men and two women between 18 and 49 years of age. For each donor, CD4 naive and CD4 memory were each given three plates, CD8 naive was given two plates, and CD8 memory was given one plate. Libraries were prepared and TCR repertoires were sequenced by different laboratories using diverse techniques, in order to increase sequencing depth and limit assay-specific biases. Blood TCR repertoires of a handful of healthy adults were deeply sequenced to estimate repertoire size and the extent of clonotype sharing between individuals. Each donor's leukapheresis produced roughly between roughly 0.85 and 9 billion PBMCs.

On the study overall, not on this receptor specifically: Even with the large sequencing depth, rarefaction of the sorted-subset datasets indicated that sequencing was incomplete. Higher generation probabilities were observed for clonotypes shared by all four sorted-subset donors than for non-shared clonotypes. The genetic and exposure-history diversity represented was limited by the small number of donors. About 5% of naive CD4, roughly 3.6% of naive CD8, approximately 2% of memory CD4, and about 0.4% of memory CD8 clonotypes were shared across a few donors. Only blood was sampled, and tissue TCR repertoires likely differ from those in blood. Estimated clonotype richness was generally larger for naive than for memory subsets. Pairwise subsampling indicated that sequencing depth was expected to affect the degree of clonotype sharing among donors.

Trimming accounts for 1 base at V and 0 bases at J, while the number of junction bases matched to no gene is 1. As encoded in the germline V gene, CDR1 is SGHTA while CDR2 is FQGNSA. The cysteine opens and the phenylalanine closes a CDR3 of 15 amino acids. Of the read, only the CDR3 DNA is kept; its 45 bases are in frame from base 1. Concerning this clone itself: Its antigen is currently not known. No base quality information exists; no much larger clone differs at one position.

Donors were healthy HIV-negative adults with no recently reported acute infections or vaccinations. Only Caucasian adults living in Nashville, Tennessee, USA were represented among the donors. CD4+ T cells were enriched by magnetic negative selection; naive cells were then positively selected on CD45RA, and the negative fraction formed the memory subset. Blood was collected by leukapheresis, and PBMCs were isolated by Ficoll-Histopaque density gradient centrifugation and then cryopreserved in liquid nitrogen vapor phase. Analytical flow cytometry was used to check the purity and quantity of every magnetically sorted T cell population. From each sorted fraction, genomic DNA was isolated and quantified by UV absorbance on a Nanodrop 2000c. Using the deep immunoSEQ assay, multiplex PCR amplified TCR CDR3 regions from genomic DNA. Extracted genomic DNA from each cell subset was distributed evenly across all wells of several immunoSEQ 96-well plates, and each plate was treated as a replicate. For sorted subsets, about 210 ng of genomic DNA, equivalent to around 29,000 T cell genomes, went into each replicate PCR. The purified libraries were quantified using a Qubit 3.0 fluorometer, sized with a Bioanalyzer 2100, and then quantified again using the KAPA Library Quantification kit. Every immunoSEQ 96-well plate was sequenced on a separate single-read 150-cycle Illumina NextSeq 550 flow cell. In the source study's methods: Because the immunoSEQ output held only junctional sequences and lacked quality scores, the filtering could not match the filtering applied to full-length reads. To assign V/J genes and CDR3, sequences were annotated against IMGT germline references using PyIR, a Python wrapper for IgBLAST v1.9. Reads were removed for weak V/J assignments (E-value above 1e-6), missing CDR3, stop codons, out-of-frame junctions, or ambiguous translated residues. V3J clonotypes were defined as sequences sharing the same inferred V gene, J gene, and CDR3 amino acid sequence. The percentage overlap between two repertoires was calculated by dividing the number of shared unique clonotypes by the size of the smaller repertoire. RTK rarefaction, the Chao1 estimator, and Recon v2.1 estimates of unobserved clonotypes were used to assess repertoire richness. Generation probabilities for all TCRbeta clonotypes obtained by the gDNA method from four donors were computed using OLGA. The source is immuneACCESS, and TCRdb retained only in-frame sequences with V and J called. Part of the clones is not carried over; for the studies checked, unresolved V genes explain less than half of this, and the remainder is unexplained. The DNA gave D and trimming, while V, J and clone size come from that table. In this sample the table shows millions of clones, around 94% of which occur a single time. Jointly, the top ten make up roughly 0.13% of the sample.

The sequence links TRBV7-2 to TRBJ2-7; 9 middle bases align to TRBD1. Sequencing used naive CD4+ T cells sorted from blood. The sample's cell subset or site label, in plain terms: CD45RA+ positively selected. The clonotype comes from a man between 18 and 35 years old in good health. The DNA sequence is TGTGCCAGCAGCTTAGAGACAGGGGGCTCCTACGAGCAGTACTTC. Translated, it reads CASSLETGGSYEQYF.